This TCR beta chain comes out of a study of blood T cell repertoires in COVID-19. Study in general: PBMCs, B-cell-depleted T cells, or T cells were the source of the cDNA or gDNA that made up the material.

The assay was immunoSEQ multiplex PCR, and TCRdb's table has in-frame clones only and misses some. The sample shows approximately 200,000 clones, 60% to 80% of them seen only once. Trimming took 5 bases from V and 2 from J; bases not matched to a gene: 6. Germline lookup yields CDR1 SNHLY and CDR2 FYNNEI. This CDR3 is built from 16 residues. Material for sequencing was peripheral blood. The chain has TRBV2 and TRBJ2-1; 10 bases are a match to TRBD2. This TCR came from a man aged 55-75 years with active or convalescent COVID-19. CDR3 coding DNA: TGTGCCAGCAGTCGGACTAGCGGAGGGACCTACAATGAGCAGTTCTTC. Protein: CASSRTSGGTYNEQFF.